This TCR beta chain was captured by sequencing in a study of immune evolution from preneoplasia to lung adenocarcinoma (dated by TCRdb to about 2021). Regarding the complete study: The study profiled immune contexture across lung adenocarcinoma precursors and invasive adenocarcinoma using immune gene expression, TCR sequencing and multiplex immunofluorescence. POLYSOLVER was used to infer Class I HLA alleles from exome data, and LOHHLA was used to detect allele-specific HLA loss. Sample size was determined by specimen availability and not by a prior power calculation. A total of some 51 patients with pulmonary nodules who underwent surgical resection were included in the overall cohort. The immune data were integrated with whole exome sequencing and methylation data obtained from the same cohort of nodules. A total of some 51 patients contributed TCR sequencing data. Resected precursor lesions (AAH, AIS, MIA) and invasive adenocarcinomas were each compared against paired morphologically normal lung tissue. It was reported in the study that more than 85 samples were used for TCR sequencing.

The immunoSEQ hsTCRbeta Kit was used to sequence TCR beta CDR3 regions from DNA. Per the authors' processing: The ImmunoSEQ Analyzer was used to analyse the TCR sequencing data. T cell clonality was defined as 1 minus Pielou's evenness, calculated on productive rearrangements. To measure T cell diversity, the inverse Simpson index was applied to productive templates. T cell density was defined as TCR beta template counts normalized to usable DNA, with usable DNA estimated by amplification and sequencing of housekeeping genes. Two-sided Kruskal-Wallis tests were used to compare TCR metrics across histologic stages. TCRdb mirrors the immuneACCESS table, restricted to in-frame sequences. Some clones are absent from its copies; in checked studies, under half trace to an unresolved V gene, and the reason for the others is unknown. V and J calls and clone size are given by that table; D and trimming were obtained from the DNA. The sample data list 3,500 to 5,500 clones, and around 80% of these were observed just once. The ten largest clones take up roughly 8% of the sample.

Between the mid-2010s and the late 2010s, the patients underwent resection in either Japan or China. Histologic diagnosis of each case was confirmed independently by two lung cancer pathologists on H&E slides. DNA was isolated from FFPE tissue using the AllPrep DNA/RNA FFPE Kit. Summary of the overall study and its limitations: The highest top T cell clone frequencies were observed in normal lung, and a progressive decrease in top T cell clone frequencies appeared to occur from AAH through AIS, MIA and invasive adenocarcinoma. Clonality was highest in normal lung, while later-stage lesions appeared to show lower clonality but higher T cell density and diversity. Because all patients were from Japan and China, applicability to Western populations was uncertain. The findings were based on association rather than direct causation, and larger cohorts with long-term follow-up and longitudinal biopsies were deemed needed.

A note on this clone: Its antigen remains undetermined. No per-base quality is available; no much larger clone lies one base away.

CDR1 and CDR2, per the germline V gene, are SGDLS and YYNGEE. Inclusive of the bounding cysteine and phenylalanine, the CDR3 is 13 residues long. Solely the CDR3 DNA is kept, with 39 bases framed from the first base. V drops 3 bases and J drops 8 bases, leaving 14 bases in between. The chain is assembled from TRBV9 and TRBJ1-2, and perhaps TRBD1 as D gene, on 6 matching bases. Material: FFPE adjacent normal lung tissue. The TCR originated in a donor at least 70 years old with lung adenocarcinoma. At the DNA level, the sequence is TGTGCCAGCAGCGGTACAGGGATCTACGGCTACACCTTC. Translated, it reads CASSGTGIYGYTF.